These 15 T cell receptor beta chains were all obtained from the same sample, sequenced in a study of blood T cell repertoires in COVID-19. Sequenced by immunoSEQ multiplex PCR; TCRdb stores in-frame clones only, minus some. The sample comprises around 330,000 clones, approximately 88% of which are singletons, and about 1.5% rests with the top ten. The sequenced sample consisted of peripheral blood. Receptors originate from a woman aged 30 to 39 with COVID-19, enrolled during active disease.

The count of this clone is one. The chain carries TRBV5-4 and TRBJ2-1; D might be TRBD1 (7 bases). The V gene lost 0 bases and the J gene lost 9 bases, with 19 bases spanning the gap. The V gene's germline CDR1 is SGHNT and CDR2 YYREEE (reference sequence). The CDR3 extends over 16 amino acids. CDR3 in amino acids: CASSLAPGGRKSEQFF. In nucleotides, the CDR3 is TGTGCCAGCAGCTTGGCCCCAGGGGGGAGAAAGAGTGAGCAGTTCTTC.

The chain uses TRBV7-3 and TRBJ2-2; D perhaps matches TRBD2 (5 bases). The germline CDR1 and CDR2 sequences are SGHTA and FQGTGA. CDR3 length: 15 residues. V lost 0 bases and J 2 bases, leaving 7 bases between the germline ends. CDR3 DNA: TGTGCCAGCAGCTTAACGCGGGCCAACACCGGGGAGCTGTTTTTT. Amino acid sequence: CASSLTRANTGELFF.

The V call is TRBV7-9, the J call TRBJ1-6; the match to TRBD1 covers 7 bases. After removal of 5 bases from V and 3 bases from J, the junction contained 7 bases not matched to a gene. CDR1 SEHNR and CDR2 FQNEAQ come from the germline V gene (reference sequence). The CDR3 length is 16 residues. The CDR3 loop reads CASSDPTGNYNSPLHF. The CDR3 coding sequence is TGTGCCAGCAGCGACCCGACAGGGAACTATAATTCACCCCTCCACTTT.

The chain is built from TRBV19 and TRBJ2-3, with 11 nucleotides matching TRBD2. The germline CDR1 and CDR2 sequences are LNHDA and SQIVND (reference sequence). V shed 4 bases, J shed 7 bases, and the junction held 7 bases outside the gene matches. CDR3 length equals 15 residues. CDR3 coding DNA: TGTGCCAGTAGTAGACTAGCGGGGACGTTGTATACGCAGTATTTT. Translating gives CASSRLAGTLYTQYF.

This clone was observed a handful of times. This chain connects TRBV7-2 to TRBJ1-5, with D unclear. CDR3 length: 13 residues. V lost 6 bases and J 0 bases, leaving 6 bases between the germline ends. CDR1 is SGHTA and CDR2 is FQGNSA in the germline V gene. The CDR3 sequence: CASRLYSNQPQHF. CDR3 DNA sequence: TGTGCCAGCAGGTTATATAGCAATCAGCCCCAGCATTTT.

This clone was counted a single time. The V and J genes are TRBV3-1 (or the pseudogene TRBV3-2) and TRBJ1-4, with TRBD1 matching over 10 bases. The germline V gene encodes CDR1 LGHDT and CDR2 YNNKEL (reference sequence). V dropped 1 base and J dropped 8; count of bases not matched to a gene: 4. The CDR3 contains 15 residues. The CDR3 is CASSQVRDRGEKLFF. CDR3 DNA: TGTGCCAGCAGCCAAGTAAGGGACAGGGGCGAAAAACTGTTTTTT.

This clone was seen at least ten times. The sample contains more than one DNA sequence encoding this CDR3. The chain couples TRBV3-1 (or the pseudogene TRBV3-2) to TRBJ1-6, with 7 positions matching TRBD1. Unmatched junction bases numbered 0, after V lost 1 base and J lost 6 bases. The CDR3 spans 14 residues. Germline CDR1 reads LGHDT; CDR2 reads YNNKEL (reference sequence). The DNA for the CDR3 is TGTGCCAGCAGCCAAGGACAGGGTAATTCACCCCTCCACTTT. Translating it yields CASSQGQGNSPLHF.

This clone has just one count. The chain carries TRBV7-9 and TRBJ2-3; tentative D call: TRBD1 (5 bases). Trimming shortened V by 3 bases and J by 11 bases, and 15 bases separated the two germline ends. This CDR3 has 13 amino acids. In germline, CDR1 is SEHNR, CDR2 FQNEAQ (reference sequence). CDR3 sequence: CASSFPTVNRQYF. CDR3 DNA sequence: TGTGCCAGCAGCTTCCCGACAGTTAACCGGCAGTATTTT.

The CDR3 region has the DNA TGTGCCAGCAGTTTTAGCCCTCCGGGACAGGGGGGCATTCAGTACTTC. Its translation is CASSFSPPGQGGIQYF. V gene TRBV27 combines with J gene TRBJ2-4, with 11 bases aligning to TRBD1. The CDR3 sequence is 16 residues long. V shed 3 bases, J shed 9 bases, and the junction held 10 bases outside the gene matches. In germline, CDR1 is MNHEY, CDR2 SMNVEV (reference sequence).

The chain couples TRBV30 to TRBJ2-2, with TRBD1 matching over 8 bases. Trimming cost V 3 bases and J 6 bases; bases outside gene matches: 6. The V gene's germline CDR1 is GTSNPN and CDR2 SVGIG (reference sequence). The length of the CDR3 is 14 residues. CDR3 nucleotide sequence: TGTGCCTGGAGGCGGGACAGGAGGGCCGGGGAGCTGTTTTTT. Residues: CAWRRDRRAGELFF.

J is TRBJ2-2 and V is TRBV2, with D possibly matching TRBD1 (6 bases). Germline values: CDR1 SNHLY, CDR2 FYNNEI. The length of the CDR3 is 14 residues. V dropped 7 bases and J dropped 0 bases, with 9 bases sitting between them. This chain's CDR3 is CASIGQTNTGELFF. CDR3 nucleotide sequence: TGTGCCAGCATCGGACAGACGAACACCGGGGAGCTGTTTTTT.

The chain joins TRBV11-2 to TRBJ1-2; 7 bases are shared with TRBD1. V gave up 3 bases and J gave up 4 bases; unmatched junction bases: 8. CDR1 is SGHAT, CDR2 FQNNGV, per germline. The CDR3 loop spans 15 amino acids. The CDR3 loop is CASSFDSGTVYGYTF. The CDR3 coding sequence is TGTGCCAGCAGCTTCGACTCCGGGACAGTCTATGGCTACACCTTC.

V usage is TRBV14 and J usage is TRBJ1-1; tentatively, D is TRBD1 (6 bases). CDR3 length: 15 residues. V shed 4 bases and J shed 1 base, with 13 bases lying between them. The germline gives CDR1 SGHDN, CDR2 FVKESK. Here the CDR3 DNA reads TGTGCCAGCAGCCGAGGACAGCGCGCGAACACTGAAGCTTTCTTT. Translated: CASSRGQRANTEAFF.

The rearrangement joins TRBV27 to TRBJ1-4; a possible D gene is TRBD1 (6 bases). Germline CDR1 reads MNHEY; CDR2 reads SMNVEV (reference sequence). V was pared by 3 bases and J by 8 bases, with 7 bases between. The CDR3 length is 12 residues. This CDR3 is CASSFGGEKLFF. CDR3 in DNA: TGTGCCAGCAGTTTTGGGGGCGAAAAACTGTTTTTT. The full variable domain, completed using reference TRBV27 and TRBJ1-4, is EAQVTQNPRYLITVTGKKLTVTCSQNMNHEYMSWYRQDPGLGLRQIYYSMNVEVTDKGDVPEGYKVSRKEKRNFPLILESPSPNQTSLYFCASSFGGEKLFFGSGTQLSVL.

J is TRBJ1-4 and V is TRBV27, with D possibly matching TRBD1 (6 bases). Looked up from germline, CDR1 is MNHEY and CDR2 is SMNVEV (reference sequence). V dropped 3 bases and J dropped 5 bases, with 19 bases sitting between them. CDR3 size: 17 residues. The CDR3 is CASSFLLPGQSNEKLFF. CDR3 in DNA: TGTGCCAGCAGTTTCCTCCTTCCCGGACAGTCGAATGAAAAACTGTTTTTT.